The clone carrying this TCR beta chain was observed many times. This sample was taken from a study of T cells in Graves' hyperthyroidism and ophthalmopathy. The wider study: Blood was drawn when the patient was first diagnosed and still untreated.

RNA transcripts gave rise to amplified TCR beta CDR3 regions. TCR CDR3 underwent first-round RT-PCR with the HTBI primer set. MiXCR, run by TCRdb on the multiplex PCR reads, gives a single entry per CDR3 protein. The sample carries 350,000 or so distinct CDR3 sequences, 15% to 20% recorded once. This CDR3 has 14 amino acids. CDR1 and CDR2 from the germline V gene are MDHEN and SYDVKM. V lost 5 bases and J 0 bases, leaving 7 bases between the germline ends. This receptor was obtained from a woman between 40 and 50 years old with Graves' ophthalmopathy. Sequences were obtained from blood. V usage is TRBV28 and J usage is TRBJ2-2; unclear D gene. For the CDR3, the DNA is TGTGCCAGCAGTCCTAGGACGAACACCGGGGAGCTGTTTTTT. Its translation is CASSPRTNTGELFF.